This TCR beta chain was identified during a study of cytomegalovirus exposure and HLA in healthy donors. PCR primers comprised 60 Vbeta and 13 Jbeta primers. TCRdb's copy holds only in-frame clones and misses some; the assay was immunoSEQ multiplex PCR. The table lists about 89,000 clones, 60% to 70% of them singletons. This clone was counted only a few times. This CDR3 has 15 amino acids. V shed 2 bases and J 5 bases; nucleotides not matched to a gene: 6. Germline V gene lookup returns CDR1 KGHSH and CDR2 LQKENI. Healthy bone marrow donors supplied every sample. Sequencing was carried out using PBMCs. The chain joins TRBV18 to TRBJ2-5; 9 bases map to TRBD2. The TCR comes from a woman aged 25 to 45 in good health and CMV-seronegative. DNA for the CDR3: TGTGCCAGCTCACCATTGAGCGGGGGGTCGGAGACCCAGTACTTC. This sequence encodes CASSPLSGGSETQYF. Together with reference TRBV18 and TRBJ2-5, the CDR3 gives the full variable domain: NAGVMQNPRHLVRRRGQEARLRCSPMKGHSHVYWYRQLPEEGLKFMVYLQKENIIDESGMPKERFSAEFPKEGPSILRIQQVVRGDSAAYFCASSPLSGGSETQYFGPGTRLLVL.